This T cell receptor (beta chain) came from a study of CD8+ T cells in alopecia areata. Overall study context: Treated patients swallowed 5 to 10 mg of oral tofacitinib twice daily.

CDR1 is MGHDK, CDR2 SYGVNS, per germline. With 3 bases clipped from V and 0 bases from J, the junction kept 2 bases outside the gene matches. The CDR3 runs to 16 residues. This clone was counted once. Investigators isolated RNA and reverse transcribed it into cDNA to act as the sequencing template. Sequencing used immunoSEQ multiplex PCR; TCRdb keeps in-frame clones, though not all of them. The sample includes about 280,000 clones, more than 45% of them seen just once. Treatment described: oral pan-JAK inhibitor, 5-10 mg twice daily. The researchers isolated CD4+ and CD8+ T cells from PBMCs by sorting.

The sample was CD4+ T cells sorted from blood, taken at week 24, from a patient treated with tofacitinib. J is TRBJ1-6 and V is TRBV25-1, with 7 bases aligning to TRBD1. This TCR came from a human donor with alopecia areata. The DNA of the CDR3 is TGTGCCAGCAGTGATACAGGGGTCTCCTATAATTCACCCCTCCACTTT. Translated: CASSDTGVSYNSPLHF.